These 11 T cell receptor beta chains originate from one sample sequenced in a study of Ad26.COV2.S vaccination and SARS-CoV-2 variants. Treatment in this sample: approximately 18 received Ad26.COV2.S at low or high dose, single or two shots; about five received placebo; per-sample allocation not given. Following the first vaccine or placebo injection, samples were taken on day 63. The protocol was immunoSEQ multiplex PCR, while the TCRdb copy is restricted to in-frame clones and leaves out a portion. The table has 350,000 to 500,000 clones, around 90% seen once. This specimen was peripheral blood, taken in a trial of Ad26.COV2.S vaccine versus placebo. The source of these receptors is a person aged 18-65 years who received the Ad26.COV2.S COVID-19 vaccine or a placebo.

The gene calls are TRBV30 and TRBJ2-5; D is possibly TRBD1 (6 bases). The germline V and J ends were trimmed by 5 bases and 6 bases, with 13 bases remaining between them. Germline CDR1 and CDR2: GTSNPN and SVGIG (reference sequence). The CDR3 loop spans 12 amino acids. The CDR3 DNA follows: TGTGCCTGGGGACAGTGGAAGAAGACCCAGTACTTC. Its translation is CAWGQWKKTQYF.

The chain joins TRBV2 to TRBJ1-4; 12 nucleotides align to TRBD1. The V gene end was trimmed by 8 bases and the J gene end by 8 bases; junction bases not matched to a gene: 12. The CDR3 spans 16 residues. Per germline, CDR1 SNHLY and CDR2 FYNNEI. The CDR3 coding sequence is TGTGCCAGCCGACCCGGGACAGGGGGCGCCCAGGAAAAACTGTTTTTT. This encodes CASRPGTGGAQEKLFF.

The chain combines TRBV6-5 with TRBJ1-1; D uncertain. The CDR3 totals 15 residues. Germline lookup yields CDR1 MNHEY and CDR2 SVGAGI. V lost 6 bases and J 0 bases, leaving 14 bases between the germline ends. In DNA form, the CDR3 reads TGTGCCAGCAGAAAAACATTTCCTATGAACACTGAAGCTTTCTTT. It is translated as CASRKTFPMNTEAFF.

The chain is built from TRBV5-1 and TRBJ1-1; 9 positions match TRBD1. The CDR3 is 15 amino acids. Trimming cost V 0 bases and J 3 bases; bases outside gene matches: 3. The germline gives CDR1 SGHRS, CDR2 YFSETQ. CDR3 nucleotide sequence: TGCGCCAGCAGCTTGGAGGGACAGGGATACACTGAAGCTTTCTTT. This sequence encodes CASSLEGQGYTEAFF.

The CDR3 DNA reads as TGTGCCAGCACAAGCCAGGGTGAGACCCAGTACTTC. Protein: CASTSQGETQYF. The chain links TRBV6-5 to TRBJ2-5; a possible D gene is TRBD1 (5 bases). CDR1 is MNHEY and CDR2 is SVGAGI in the germline V gene. V lost 7 bases, J lost 5 bases, and 11 bases lay in between. CDR3 length: 12 residues.

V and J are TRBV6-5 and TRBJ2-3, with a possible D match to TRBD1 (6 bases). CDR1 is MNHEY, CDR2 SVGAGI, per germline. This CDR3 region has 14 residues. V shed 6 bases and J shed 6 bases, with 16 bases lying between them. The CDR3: CASSQGTTVDTQYF. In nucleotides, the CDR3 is TGTGCCAGCAGCCAGGGGACGACAGTCGATACGCAGTATTTT.

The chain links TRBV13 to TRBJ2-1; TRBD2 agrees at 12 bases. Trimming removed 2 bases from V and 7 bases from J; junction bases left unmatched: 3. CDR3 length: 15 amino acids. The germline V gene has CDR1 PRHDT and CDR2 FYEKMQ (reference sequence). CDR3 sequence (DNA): TGTGCCAGCAGCTTACTAGCGGGAGGGTGGAATGAGCAGTTCTTC. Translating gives CASSLLAGGWNEQFF.

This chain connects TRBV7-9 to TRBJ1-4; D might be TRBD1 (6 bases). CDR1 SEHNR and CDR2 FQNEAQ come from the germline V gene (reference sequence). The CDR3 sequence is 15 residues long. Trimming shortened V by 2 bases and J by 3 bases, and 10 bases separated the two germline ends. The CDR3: CASSLSGTSNEKLFF. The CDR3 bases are TGTGCCAGCAGCTTAAGCGGGACATCTAATGAAAAACTGTTTTTT. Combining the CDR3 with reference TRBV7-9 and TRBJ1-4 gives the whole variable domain DTGVSQNPRHKITKRGQNVTFRCDPISEHNRLYWYRQTLGQGPEFLTYFQNEAQLEKSRLLSDRFSAERPKGSFSTLEIQRTEQGDSAMYLCASSLSGTSNEKLFFGSGTQLSVL.

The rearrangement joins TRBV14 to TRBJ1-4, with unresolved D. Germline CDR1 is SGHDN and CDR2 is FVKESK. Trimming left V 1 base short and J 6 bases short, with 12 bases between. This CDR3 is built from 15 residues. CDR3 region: CASSQGGGTYEKLFF. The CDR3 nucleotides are TGTGCCAGCAGCCAAGGTGGCGGTACTTATGAAAAACTGTTTTTT.

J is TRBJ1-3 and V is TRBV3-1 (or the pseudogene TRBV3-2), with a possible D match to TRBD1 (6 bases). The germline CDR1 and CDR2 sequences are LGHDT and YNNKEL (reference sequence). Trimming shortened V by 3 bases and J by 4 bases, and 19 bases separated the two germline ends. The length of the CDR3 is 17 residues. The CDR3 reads CASSQGAGANGGNTIYF. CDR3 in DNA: TGTGCCAGCAGCCAGGGGGCAGGGGCCAATGGGGGAAACACCATATATTTT.

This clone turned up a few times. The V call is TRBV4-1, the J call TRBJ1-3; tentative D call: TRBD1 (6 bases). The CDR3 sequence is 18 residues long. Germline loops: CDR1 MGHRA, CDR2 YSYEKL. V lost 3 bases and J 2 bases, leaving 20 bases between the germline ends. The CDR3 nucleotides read TGCGCCAGCAGCCAGACCCTGACAGGCGAGAGTCCTGGAAACACCATATATTTT. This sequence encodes CASSQTLTGESPGNTIYF.